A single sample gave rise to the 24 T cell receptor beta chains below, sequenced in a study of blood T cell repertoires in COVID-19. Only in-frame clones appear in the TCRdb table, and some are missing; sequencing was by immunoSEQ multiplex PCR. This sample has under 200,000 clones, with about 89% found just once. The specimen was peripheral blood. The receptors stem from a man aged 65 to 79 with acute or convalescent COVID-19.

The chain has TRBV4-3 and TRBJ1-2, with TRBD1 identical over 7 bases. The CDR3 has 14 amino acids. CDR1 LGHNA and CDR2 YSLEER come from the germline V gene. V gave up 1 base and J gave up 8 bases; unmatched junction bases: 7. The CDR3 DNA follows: TGCGCCAGCAGCCAAGTTTGGCAGGGGGAAGGCTACACCTTC. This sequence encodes CASSQVWQGEGYTF.

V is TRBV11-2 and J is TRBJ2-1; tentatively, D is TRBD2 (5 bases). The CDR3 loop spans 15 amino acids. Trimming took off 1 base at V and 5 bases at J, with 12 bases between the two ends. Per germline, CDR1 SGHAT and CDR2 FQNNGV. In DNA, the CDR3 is TGTGCCAGCAGCTTAGGAAGTCTAGCCAACAATGAGCAGTTCTTC. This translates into CASSLGSLANNEQFF. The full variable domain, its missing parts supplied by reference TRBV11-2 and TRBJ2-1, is EAGVAQSPRYKIIEKRQSVAFWCNPISGHATLYWYQQILGQGPKLLIQFQNNGVVDDSQLPKDRFSAERLKGVDSTLKIQPAKLEDSAVYLCASSLGSLANNEQFFGPGTRLTVL.

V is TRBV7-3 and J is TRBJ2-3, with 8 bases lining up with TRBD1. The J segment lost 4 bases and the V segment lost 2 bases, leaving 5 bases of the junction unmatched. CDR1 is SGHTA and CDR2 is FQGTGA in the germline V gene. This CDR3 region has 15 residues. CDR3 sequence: CASSLQGALPDTQYF. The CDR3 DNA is TGTGCCAGCAGCTTACAGGGGGCGCTTCCAGATACGCAGTATTTT.

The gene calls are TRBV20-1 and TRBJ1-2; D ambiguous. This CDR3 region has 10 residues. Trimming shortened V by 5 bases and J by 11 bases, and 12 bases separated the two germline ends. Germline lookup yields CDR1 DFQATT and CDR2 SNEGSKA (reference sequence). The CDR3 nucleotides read TGCAGTGCTGATAGGACGGGATACACCTTC. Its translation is CSADRTGYTF.

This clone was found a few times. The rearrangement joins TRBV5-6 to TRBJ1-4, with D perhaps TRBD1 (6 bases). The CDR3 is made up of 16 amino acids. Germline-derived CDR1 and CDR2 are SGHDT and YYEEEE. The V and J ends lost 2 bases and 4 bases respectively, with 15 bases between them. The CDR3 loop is CASSLNFWDNNEKLFF. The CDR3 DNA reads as TGTGCCAGCAGCTTAAATTTCTGGGACAATAATGAAAAACTGTTTTTT.

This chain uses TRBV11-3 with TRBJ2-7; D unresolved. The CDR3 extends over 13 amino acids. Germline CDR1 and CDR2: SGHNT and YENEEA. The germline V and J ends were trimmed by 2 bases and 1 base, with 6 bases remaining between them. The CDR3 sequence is CASSLYKSYEQYF. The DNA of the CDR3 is TGTGCCAGCAGCTTATACAAGTCCTACGAGCAGTACTTC.

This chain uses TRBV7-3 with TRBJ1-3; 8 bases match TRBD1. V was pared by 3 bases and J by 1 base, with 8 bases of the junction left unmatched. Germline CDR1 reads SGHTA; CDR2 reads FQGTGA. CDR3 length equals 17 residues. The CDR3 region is CASSFPQGEESGNTIYF. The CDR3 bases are TGTGCCAGCAGCTTTCCACAGGGGGAAGAATCTGGAAACACCATATATTTT.

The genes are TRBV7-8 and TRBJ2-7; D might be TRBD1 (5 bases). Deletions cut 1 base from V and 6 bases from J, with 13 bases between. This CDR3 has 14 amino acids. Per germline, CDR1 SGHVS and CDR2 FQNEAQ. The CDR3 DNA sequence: TGTGCCAGCAGCTTAGTCCCAGGGCCGGTCGAGCAGTACTTC. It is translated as CASSLVPGPVEQYF.

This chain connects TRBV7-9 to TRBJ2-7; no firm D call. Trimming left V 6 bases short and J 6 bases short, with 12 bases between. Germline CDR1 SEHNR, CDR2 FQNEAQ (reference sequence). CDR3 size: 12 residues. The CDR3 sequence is CASSHQVSEQYF. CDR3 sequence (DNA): TGTGCCAGCAGTCATCAGGTGTCCGAGCAGTACTTC.

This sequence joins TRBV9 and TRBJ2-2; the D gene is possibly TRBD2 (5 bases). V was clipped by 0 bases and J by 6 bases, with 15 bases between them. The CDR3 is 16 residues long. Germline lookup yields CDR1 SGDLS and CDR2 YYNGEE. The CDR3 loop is CASSVGTRAGAGELFF. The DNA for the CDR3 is TGTGCCAGCAGCGTAGGAACGCGGGCCGGGGCCGGGGAGCTGTTTTTT.

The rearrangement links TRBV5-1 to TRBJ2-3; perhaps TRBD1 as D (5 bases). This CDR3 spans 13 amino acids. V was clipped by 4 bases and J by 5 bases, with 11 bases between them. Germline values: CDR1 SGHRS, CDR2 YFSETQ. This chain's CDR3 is CASSPQGRDTQYF. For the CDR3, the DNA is TGCGCCAGCAGCCCGCAGGGCCGAGATACGCAGTATTTT.

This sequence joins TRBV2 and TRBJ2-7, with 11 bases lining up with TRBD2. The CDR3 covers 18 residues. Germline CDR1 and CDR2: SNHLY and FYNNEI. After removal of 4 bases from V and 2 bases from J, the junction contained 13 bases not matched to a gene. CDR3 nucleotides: TGTGCCAGCAGTGTCTCTAGCGGGGGGCCCCTTTTCCCCTACGAGCAGTACTTC. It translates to CASSVSSGGPLFPYEQYF.

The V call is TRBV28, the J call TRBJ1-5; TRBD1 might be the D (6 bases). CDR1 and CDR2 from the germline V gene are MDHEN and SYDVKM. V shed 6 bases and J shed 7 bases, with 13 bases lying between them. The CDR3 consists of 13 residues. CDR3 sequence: CASSPTGIQPQHF. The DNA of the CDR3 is TGTGCCAGCAGCCCTACAGGGATCCAGCCCCAGCATTTT.

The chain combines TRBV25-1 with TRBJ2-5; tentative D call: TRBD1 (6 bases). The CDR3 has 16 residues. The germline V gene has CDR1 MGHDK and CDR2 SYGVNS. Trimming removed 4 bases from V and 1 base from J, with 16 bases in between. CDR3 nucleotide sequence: TGTGCCAGCAGTGCTAACCTCCGGGACACCCAAGAGACCCAGTACTTC. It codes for CASSANLRDTQETQYF.

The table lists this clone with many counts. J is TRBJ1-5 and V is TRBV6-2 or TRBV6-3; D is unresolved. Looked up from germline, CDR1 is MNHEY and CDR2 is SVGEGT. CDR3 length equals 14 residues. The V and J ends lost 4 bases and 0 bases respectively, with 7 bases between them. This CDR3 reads CASSSPDSNQPQHF. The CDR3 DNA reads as TGTGCCAGCAGTTCCCCAGATAGCAATCAGCCCCAGCATTTT.

The CDR3 bases are TGTGCCAGCAGCCCGGCGGCCGGGGTTCTAAATGAAAAACTGTTTTTT. Its protein is CASSPAAGVLNEKLFF. The gene calls are TRBV11-2 and TRBJ1-4; D not resolved. CDR1 is SGHAT, CDR2 FQNNGV, per germline. Trimming removed 5 bases from V and 5 bases from J, with 18 bases in between. There are 16 residues in the CDR3.

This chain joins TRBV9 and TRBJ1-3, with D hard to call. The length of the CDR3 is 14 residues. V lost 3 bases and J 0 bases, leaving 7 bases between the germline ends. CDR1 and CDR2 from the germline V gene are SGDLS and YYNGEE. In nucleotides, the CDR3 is TGTGCCAGCAGCGCCGAGAGCTCTGGAAACACCATATATTTT. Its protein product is CASSAESSGNTIYF.

CDR3 protein: CASSQSGTYEQYF. The CDR3 DNA sequence: TGTGCCAGCAGCCAATCAGGGACCTACGAGCAGTACTTC. V usage is TRBV4-2 and J usage is TRBJ2-7; D may be TRBD1 (5 bases). The germline CDR1 and CDR2 sequences are LGHNA and YNFKEQ. There are 13 residues in the CDR3. V lost 2 bases and J 2 bases, leaving 7 bases between the germline ends.

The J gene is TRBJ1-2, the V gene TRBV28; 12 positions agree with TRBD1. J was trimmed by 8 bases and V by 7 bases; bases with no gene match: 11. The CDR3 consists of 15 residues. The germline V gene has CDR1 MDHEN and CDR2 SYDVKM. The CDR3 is CASTITGQGARGYTF. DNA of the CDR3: TGTGCCAGCACCATTACGGGACAGGGGGCACGGGGCTACACCTTC.

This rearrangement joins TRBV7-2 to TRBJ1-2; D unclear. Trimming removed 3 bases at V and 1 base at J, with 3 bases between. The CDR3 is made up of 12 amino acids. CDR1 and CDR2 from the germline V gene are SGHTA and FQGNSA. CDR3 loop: CASSFYNYGYTF. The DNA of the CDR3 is TGTGCCAGCAGCTTTTATAACTATGGCTACACCTTC.

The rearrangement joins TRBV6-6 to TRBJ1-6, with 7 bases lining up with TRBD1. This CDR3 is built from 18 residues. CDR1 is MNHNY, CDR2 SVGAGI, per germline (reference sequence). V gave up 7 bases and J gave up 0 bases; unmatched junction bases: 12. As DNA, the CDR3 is TGTGCCAGCACTCGGATGACAGGGACAAGCTCCTATAATTCACCCCTCCACTTT. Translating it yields CASTRMTGTSSYNSPLHF.

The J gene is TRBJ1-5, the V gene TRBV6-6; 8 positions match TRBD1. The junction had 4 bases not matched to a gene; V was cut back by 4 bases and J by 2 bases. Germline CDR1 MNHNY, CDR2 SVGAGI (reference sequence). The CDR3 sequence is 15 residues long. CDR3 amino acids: CASSSGTGRNQPQHF. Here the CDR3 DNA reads TGTGCCAGCAGTTCCGGGACAGGTCGCAATCAGCCCCAGCATTTT.

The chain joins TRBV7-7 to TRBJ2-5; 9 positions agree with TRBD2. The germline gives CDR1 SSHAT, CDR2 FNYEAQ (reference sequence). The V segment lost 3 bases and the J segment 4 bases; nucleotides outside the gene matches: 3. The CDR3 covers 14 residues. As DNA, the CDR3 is TGTGCCAGCAGCTTTCAACTAGCGGGAGAGACCCAGTACTTC. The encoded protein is CASSFQLAGETQYF.

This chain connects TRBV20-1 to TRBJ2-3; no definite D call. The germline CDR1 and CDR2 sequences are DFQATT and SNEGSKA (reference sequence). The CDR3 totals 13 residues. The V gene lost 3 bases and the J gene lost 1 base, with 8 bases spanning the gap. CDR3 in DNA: TGCAGTGCTAGTGTTTCGGGCACAGATACGCAGTATTTT. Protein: CSASVSGTDTQYF.